This TCR beta chain was recorded in a study of CD8+ T cells in alopecia areata. As for treatment: oral pan-JAK inhibitor, 5-10 mg twice daily. Study observations and caveats: TCR sharing was clearer in mice than between patients, perhaps partly owing to patient HLA diversity.

This clone came up a few times. Its target is not known. Extraction and reverse transcription of RNA yielded cDNA as the sequencing template. Sequencing used immunoSEQ multiplex PCR; TCRdb keeps in-frame clones, though not all of them. The sample contains some 190,000 clones, around 56% of which appear only once. The V gene's germline CDR1 is SGHRS and CDR2 YFSETQ. Unmatched junction bases numbered 8, after V lost 0 bases and J lost 8 bases. The CDR3 sequence is 15 residues long. The clonotype was recovered from a human donor with alopecia areata. The specimen was CD4+ T cells sorted from blood, collected at week 4, from a patient treated with tofacitinib. J is TRBJ2-1 and V is TRBV5-1; 7 bases fit TRBD2. CDR3 DNA sequence: TGCGCCAGCAGCTTGGAACCCGGGAGGAGCGATGAGCAGTTCTTC. Its protein is CASSLEPGRSDEQFF.